This T cell receptor (beta chain) was obtained from a study of blood T cell repertoires in COVID-19. This CDR3 spans 18 amino acids. V trimming: 1 base; J trimming: 3 bases; junction bases outside the gene matches: 15. Germline values: CDR1 GTSNPN, CDR2 SVGIG (reference sequence). Libraries were prepared by immunoSEQ multiplex PCR; TCRdb keeps only in-frame clonotypes and omits some of them. The data contain roughly 260,000 clones, about 90% of them singletons. The rearrangement joins TRBV30 to TRBJ2-3; 8 bases are a match to TRBD2. The sequencing sample was made of peripheral blood. The TCR comes from a woman in her 50s who had recovered from COVID-19. CDR3 amino acids: CAWSDIGVGGDPTDTQYF. DNA of the CDR3: TGTGCCTGGAGTGACATAGGGGTCGGGGGGGATCCGACAGATACGCAGTATTTT.